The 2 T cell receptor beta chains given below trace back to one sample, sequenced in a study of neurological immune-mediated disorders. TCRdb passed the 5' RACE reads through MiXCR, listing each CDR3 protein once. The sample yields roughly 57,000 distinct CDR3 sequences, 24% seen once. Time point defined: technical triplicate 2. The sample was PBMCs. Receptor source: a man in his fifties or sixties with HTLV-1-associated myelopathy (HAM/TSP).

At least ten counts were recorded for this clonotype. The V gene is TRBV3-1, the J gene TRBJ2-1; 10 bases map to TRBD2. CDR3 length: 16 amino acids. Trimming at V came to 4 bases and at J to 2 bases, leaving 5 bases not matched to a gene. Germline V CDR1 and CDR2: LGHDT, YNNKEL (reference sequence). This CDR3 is CASSPRTSGTYNEQFF. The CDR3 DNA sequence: TGTGCCAGCAGCCCTCGGACTAGCGGTACCTACAATGAGCAGTTCTTC.

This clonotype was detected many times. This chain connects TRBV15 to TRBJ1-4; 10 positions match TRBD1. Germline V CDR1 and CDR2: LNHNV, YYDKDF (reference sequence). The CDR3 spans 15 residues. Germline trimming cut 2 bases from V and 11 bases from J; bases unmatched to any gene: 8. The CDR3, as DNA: TGTGCCACCAGCAGACCGCACGGGACAGGGGACAAACTGTTTTTT. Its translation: CATSRPHGTGDKLFF.